The 28 T cell receptor beta chains below come from one sample, sequenced in a study of cytomegalovirus exposure and HLA in healthy donors (dated by TCRdb to about 2017). The method was the immunoSEQ multiplex PCR assay. For the multiplex PCR, a mixture combining 60 forward primers for TCR Vbeta segments and 13 reverse primers for TCR Jbeta segments was used. TCRdb stores this immuneACCESS table with in-frame sequences only. Part of the clones is absent; in the studies checked, under half of the shortfall reflects unresolved V genes, and no reason is known for the rest. Within this sample are approximately 180,000 clones, with roughly 80% of them counted one time only. Together, the top ten hold about 1.7% of the sample. Sequenced sample: PBMCs. These receptors came from a woman under 30 in good health and CMV-seronegative.

CDR3 loop: CAISEGQGGHQPQHF. The CDR3 region has the DNA TGTGCCATCAGTGAGGGACAGGGGGGTCATCAGCCCCAGCATTTT. This chain links TRBV10-3 with TRBJ1-5; 10 nucleotides line up with TRBD1. The J segment lost 5 bases and the V segment lost 2 bases, leaving 3 bases of the junction unmatched. Per the germline V gene, CDR1 is ENHRY and CDR2 is SYGVKD. The CDR3 consists of 15 residues.

The chain couples TRBV9 to TRBJ2-3, with a possible D match to TRBD2 (6 bases). The CDR3 contains 15 residues. V shed 4 bases and J shed 0 bases, with 12 bases lying between them. Per germline, CDR1 SGDLS and CDR2 YYNGEE. This CDR3 reads CASSSGTLSTDTQYF. DNA of the CDR3: TGTGCCAGCAGCTCCGGGACTCTCAGCACAGATACGCAGTATTTT.

The V and J genes are TRBV7-2 and TRBJ1-4; 9 bases map to TRBD1. The V segment lost 6 bases and the J segment 5 bases; nucleotides outside the gene matches: 7. The V gene's germline CDR1 is SGHTA and CDR2 FQGNSA. The CDR3 contains 15 residues. The CDR3 sequence: CASSPGTGQNEKLFF. The CDR3 region has the DNA TGTGCCAGCAGTCCCGGGACAGGGCAGAATGAAAAACTGTTTTTT.

The chain uses TRBV2 and TRBJ1-4, with D perhaps matching TRBD1 (5 bases). The V and J ends lost 2 bases and 8 bases respectively, with 9 bases between them. The CDR3 contains 13 residues. Germline V gene lookup returns CDR1 SNHLY and CDR2 FYNNEI. The CDR3 nucleotides are TGTGCCAGCAGTGAACAGGGTGACGAAAAACTGTTTTTT. Translated: CASSEQGDEKLFF. The entire variable domain, with the rest obtained from reference TRBV2 and TRBJ1-4, is as follows: EPEVTQTPSHQVTQMGQEVILRCVPISNHLYFYWYRQILGQKVEFLVSFYNNEISEKSEIFDDQFSVERPDGSNFTLKIRSTKLEDSAMYFCASSEQGDEKLFFGSGTQLSVL.

The chain couples TRBV5-8 to TRBJ2-5; 11 positions match TRBD2. The J segment lost 3 bases and the V segment lost 5 bases, leaving 3 bases of the junction unmatched. The germline V gene encodes CDR1 SGHTS and CDR2 YDEGEE. This CDR3 is built from 14 residues. CDR3 sequence: CASRPGLAEETQYF. CDR3 coding DNA: TGTGCCAGCAGGCCGGGACTAGCGGAAGAGACCCAGTACTTC.

The CDR3 coding sequence is TGTGCCAGCAGTGGGGACAGCTACGAGCAGTACTTC. It encodes CASSGDSYEQYF. The genes are TRBV27 and TRBJ2-7, with TRBD1 identical over 7 bases. CDR1 and CDR2 (germline): MNHEY, SMNVEV (reference sequence). CDR3 length equals 12 residues. J gave up 3 bases and V 5 bases, and 1 base lay outside the gene matches.

The CDR3 DNA is TGTGCCAGTACCAGACTAGCGGGACTCTACAATGAGCAGTTCTTC. Translation gives CASTRLAGLYNEQFF. The chain uses TRBV19 and TRBJ2-1, with 11 bases lining up with TRBD2. The CDR3 length is 15 residues. Germline loops: CDR1 LNHDA, CDR2 SQIVND (reference sequence). V gave up 7 bases and J gave up 3 bases; unmatched junction bases: 5.

This rearrangement joins TRBV29-1 to TRBJ1-2; D gene unclear. V lost 0 bases, J lost 4 bases, and 15 bases lay in between. Looked up from germline, CDR1 is SQVTM and CDR2 is ANQGSEA. This CDR3 is 15 amino acids long. The CDR3 bases are TGCAGCGTTGAAGATAAAGGGAGTGGGAGCTATGGCTACACCTTC. This sequence encodes CSVEDKGSGSYGYTF.

The chain employs TRBV15 and TRBJ2-1; 9 bases map to TRBD1. Germline V gene data show CDR1 as LNHNV and CDR2 as YYDKDF (reference sequence). J gave up 8 bases and V 5 bases, and 10 bases lay outside the gene matches. This CDR3 is 15 amino acids long. The CDR3: CATSFPDRGGYEQFF. The DNA of the CDR3 is TGTGCCACCAGCTTCCCGGACAGGGGTGGTTATGAGCAGTTCTTC.

This clone was counted between two and nine times. This sequence joins TRBV5-5 and TRBJ1-2, with D maybe TRBD1 (6 bases). The CDR3 is made up of 14 amino acids. Trimming cost V 9 bases and J 1 base, with 16 bases left between them. Germline V lookup: CDR1 SGHKS, CDR2 YYEKEE (reference sequence). The CDR3 region has the DNA TGTGCCACCGGACGAGAACAGGGTAACTATGGCTACACCTTC. Translating it yields CATGREQGNYGYTF.

The table lists this clone with a count of one. The CDR3 reads CASSLTGGYEQYV. The DNA of the CDR3 is TGCGCCAGCAGCTTGACAGGGGGCTACGAGCAGTACGTC. The gene calls are TRBV5-1 and TRBJ2-7, with TRBD1 matching 8 bases. V was clipped by 1 base and J by 3 bases; unmatched bases: 0. The CDR3 runs 13 residues. Per the germline V gene, CDR1 is SGHRS and CDR2 is YFSETQ.

The gene calls are TRBV2 and TRBJ1-5; 7 bases are a match to TRBD1. In germline, CDR1 is SNHLY, CDR2 FYNNEI. The CDR3 has 14 amino acids. J gave up 3 bases and V 8 bases, and 7 bases lay outside the gene matches. CDR3 protein: CASETGTDNQPQHF. CDR3 DNA: TGTGCCAGCGAAACCGGGACAGACAATCAGCCCCAGCATTTT.

This chain uses TRBV9 with TRBJ2-7; a possible D gene is TRBD1 (6 bases). The CDR3 runs 13 residues. The V and J ends lost 6 bases and 5 bases respectively, with 15 bases between them. Germline V lookup: CDR1 SGDLS, CDR2 YYNGEE. CDR3 bases: TGTGCCAGCACCGGACAGAACGAGAACGAGCAGTACTTC. Translated, it gives CASTGQNENEQYF.

DNA of the CDR3: TGTGCCAGCAGCTTACGGGGGGGGAGTGAAAAACTGTTTTTT. The encoded protein is CASSLRGGSEKLFF. The chain links TRBV7-2 to TRBJ1-4; a weak D match, TRBD1 (5 bases). V lost 2 bases, J lost 7 bases, and 11 bases lay in between. This CDR3 has 14 residues. The germline gives CDR1 SGHTA, CDR2 FQGNSA.

The chain carries TRBV19 and TRBJ1-2; possibly TRBD1 for D (5 bases). Germline V CDR1 and CDR2: LNHDA, SQIVND (reference sequence). V was trimmed by 10 bases and J by 6 bases, leaving 18 bases between them. The CDR3 extends over 13 amino acids. The CDR3 DNA is TGTGCCACTCATCCAAGGGGTATTCATGGCTACACCTTC. Translating it yields CATHPRGIHGYTF.

This clone occurred once. This chain joins TRBV27 and TRBJ2-3, with TRBD1 identical over 7 bases. The CDR3 spans 18 residues. V was pared by 0 bases and J by 0 bases, with 9 bases of the junction left unmatched. Looked up from germline, CDR1 is MNHEY and CDR2 is SMNVEV (reference sequence). CDR3 in DNA: TGTGCCAGCAGTTTATCTCTCGTTGGGACAGATAGCACAGATACGCAGTATTTT. It codes for CASSLSLVGTDSTDTQYF.

V and J are TRBV25-1 and TRBJ2-1; 9 bases fit TRBD2. The V gene end was trimmed by 5 bases and the J gene end by 0 bases; junction bases not matched to a gene: 11. CDR3 length equals 18 residues. Germline V CDR1 and CDR2: MGHDK, SYGVNS. The CDR3 loop is CASSKIDSGRVSYNEQFF. The CDR3 DNA follows: TGTGCCAGCAGTAAGATCGATAGCGGGAGAGTCTCCTACAATGAGCAGTTCTTC.

V is TRBV6-6 and J is TRBJ1-5; 12 bases align to TRBD1. The germline V gene encodes CDR1 MNHNY and CDR2 SVGAGI (reference sequence). The CDR3 has 16 amino acids. With V trimmed by 1 base and J by 6 bases, 4 bases remained unmatched. Here the CDR3 reads CASSYLGQGASQPQHF. The CDR3 region has the DNA TGTGCCAGCAGTTACTTGGGACAGGGGGCGAGTCAGCCCCAGCATTTT.

The rearrangement links TRBV29-1 to TRBJ2-7, with no clear D. The V and J ends lost 6 bases and 3 bases respectively, with 18 bases between them. The CDR3 covers 14 residues. CDR1 is SQVTM, CDR2 ANQGSEA, per germline. The CDR3 sequence is CSVKLAKEYYEQYF. Written as DNA, the CDR3 is TGCAGCGTGAAACTCGCTAAGGAGTACTACGAGCAGTACTTC.

The chain has TRBV11-3 and TRBJ2-7; TRBD2 matches 8 bases. CDR3 length: 15 residues. Germline V gene data show CDR1 as SGHNT and CDR2 as YENEEA. V was clipped by 1 base and J by 7 bases; unmatched bases: 9. In nucleotides, the CDR3 is TGTGCCAGCAGCTTAGGACGGGGGGGTCTGGGAGAGCAGTACGTC. It translates to CASSLGRGGLGEQYV.

This clone was recorded only once. Since the CDR3 does not end with the conserved phenylalanine or tryptophan, this likely comes from a read error. The chain recombines TRBV28 with TRBJ1-2, with D unclear. This CDR3 is built from 13 residues. The V end was cut by 6 bases, the J end by 2 bases, with 10 bases between. CDR1 MDHEN and CDR2 SYDVKM come from the germline V gene. CDR3 residues: CASSHEANYGYTL. The CDR3 bases are TGTGCCAGCAGCCATGAAGCAAACTATGGCTACACCCTC.

This clone was found a few times. The V gene is TRBV6-5, the J gene TRBJ1-5; no reliable D call. Germline V gene sequence: CDR1 MNHEY, CDR2 SVGAGI. Trimming pared 10 bases from V and 3 bases from J, leaving 16 bases between. The CDR3 contains 14 residues. CDR3 bases: TGTGCCACGCGCGGCCAAGGTCCCAATCAGCCCCAGCATTTT. This gives the protein CATRGQGPNQPQHF.

The V gene is TRBV13, the J gene TRBJ2-7, with 10 bases aligning to TRBD1. CDR1 and CDR2 from the germline V gene are PRHDT and FYEKMQ (reference sequence). The CDR3 consists of 15 residues. V gave up 5 bases and J gave up 3 bases; unmatched junction bases: 7. CDR3 in amino acids: CASSVDRGQIYEQYF. Written as DNA, the CDR3 is TGTGCCAGCAGCGTTGACAGGGGGCAGATCTACGAGCAGTACTTC.

V is TRBV5-5 and J is TRBJ1-5; possible D gene TRBD1, 5 bases. CDR1 SGHKS and CDR2 YYEKEE come from the germline V gene (reference sequence). The V end was cut by 0 bases, the J end by 5 bases, with 15 bases between. CDR3 length: 16 residues. In DNA, the CDR3 is TGTGCCAGCAGCTTGGGGGGAGGGACCAAGTATCAGCCCCAGCATTTT. Translating gives CASSLGGGTKYQPQHF.

The V gene is TRBV5-4, the J gene TRBJ1-1; possibly TRBD1 for D (5 bases). The CDR3 contains 13 residues. Trimming shortened V by 7 bases and J by 5 bases, and 15 bases separated the two germline ends. Germline lookup yields CDR1 SGHNT and CDR2 YYREEE (reference sequence). The CDR3 sequence: CASYPQGRTEAFF. The CDR3 bases are TGTGCCAGCTATCCCCAGGGAAGGACTGAAGCTTTCTTT. Full variable domain (remainder filled in from reference TRBV5-4 and TRBJ1-1): ETGVTQSPTHLIKTRGQQVTLRCSSQSGHNTVSWYQQALGQGPQFIFQYYREEENGRGNFPPRFSGLQFPNYSSELNVNALELDDSALYLCASYPQGRTEAFFGQGTRLTVV.

This chain links TRBV6-6 with TRBJ2-1, with D possibly TRBD1 on 6 matching bases. Per the germline V gene, CDR1 is MNHNY and CDR2 is SVGAGI (reference sequence). The V end lost 2 bases, the J end lost 5 bases, and 13 bases lay between the germline ends. CDR3 length: 15 amino acids. DNA of the CDR3: TGTGCCAGCAGTTACGCGGCAGGGGCGAACAATGAGCAGTTCTTC. Translated, it gives CASSYAAGANNEQFF.

This clone was seen more than once but under ten times. The genes are TRBV5-1 and TRBJ2-7, with 7 nucleotides matching TRBD2. In germline, CDR1 is SGHRS, CDR2 YFSETQ. The CDR3 is made up of 16 amino acids. Germline trimming cut 3 bases from V and 1 base from J; bases unmatched to any gene: 10. For the CDR3, the DNA is TGCGCCAGCAGCTACGTACCCGGACTAGATTCCTACGAGCAGTACTTC. It yields the protein CASSYVPGLDSYEQYF.

The chain links TRBV28 to TRBJ2-7; 7 bases agree with TRBD1. The V segment lost 4 bases and the J segment 2 bases; nucleotides outside the gene matches: 23. The CDR3 sequence is 20 residues long. The germline V gene encodes CDR1 MDHEN and CDR2 SYDVKM. The CDR3 loop reads CASSSPSPGQRSGRAYEQYF. The CDR3 coding sequence is TGTGCCAGCAGTTCGCCTTCACCGGGACAGCGTTCAGGGCGGGCCTACGAGCAGTACTTC.